The clone carrying this T cell receptor beta chain was observed once. Sequencing used immunoSEQ multiplex PCR; TCRdb keeps in-frame clones, though not all of them. The table lists over 85,000 clones, 70% to 90% of them singletons, with around 20% in the top ten. Trimming cost V 5 bases and J 6 bases, with 16 bases left between them. The germline V gene encodes CDR1 MNHEY and CDR2 SVGAGI. The CDR3 has 15 residues. This record comes from a study of blood T cell repertoires in COVID-19. This chain uses TRBV6-5 with TRBJ1-4; D is perhaps TRBD1 (6 bases). Specimen: peripheral blood. This sequence originates from a woman older than 75 with acute or convalescent COVID-19. The DNA of the CDR3 is TGTGCCAGCAGTCCTCGAGACAGGAGCCATGAAAAACTGTTTTTT. Its protein is CASSPRDRSHEKLFF.